What follows describes a single T cell receptor beta chain. Its matching antigen is unknown. The sample is drawn from a study of T cells and Merkel cell carcinoma outcomes. Germline V CDR1 and CDR2: SGHNT, YYREEE (reference sequence). The CDR3 length is 12 residues. V gave up 4 bases and J gave up 9 bases, with 11 bases separating them. Profiled with immunoSEQ multiplex PCR; TCRdb holds only in-frame clones, not every one. The repertoire consists of under 20,000 clones, with about four fifths occurring once and the leading ten covering roughly 3.2%. Broader study findings: In Merkel cell carcinoma, repertoire and T-cell density reportedly predicted outcomes.

The rearrangement links TRBV5-4 to TRBJ2-1; unclear D gene. This receptor was obtained from a human donor with Merkel cell carcinoma. Sequencing was carried out using tumor tissue from Merkel cell carcinoma. The chain's CDR3 is CASSPSTGEQFF. DNA for the CDR3: TGTGCCAGCAGCCCTTCGACGGGTGAGCAGTTCTTC.